This record covers a single TCR beta chain. Generated by immunoSEQ multiplex PCR, the TCRdb table keeps only in-frame clones and is missing some. The sample carries some 100,000 clones, about 91% recorded once. The data are from a study of control samples from healthy donors and cancer patients. Germline-derived CDR1 and CDR2 are SGHVS and FNYEAQ. This CDR3 is built from 15 residues. J gave up 2 bases and V 1 base, and 2 bases lay outside the gene matches. This rearrangement joins TRBV7-6 to TRBJ2-1, with TRBD2 matching over 7 bases. Source material: blood. The origin of this receptor is a man younger than 45 in good health. CDR3 protein: CASSLGLAAYNEQFF. The CDR3 DNA sequence: TGTGCCAGCAGCTTAGGGCTAGCGGCCTACAATGAGCAGTTCTTC.